A selection of T cell receptor beta chains follows, all from one sample in a study of patients and donors after allogeneic stem cell transplantation. TCRdb fed the RT-PCR reads into MiXCR, producing one record per CDR3 protein. The sample includes about a million distinct CDR3 sequences, roughly 18% seen only once; the top ten take under 6.5%. Input material: blood, either unsorted or a sorted T cell fraction (not recorded which). The source is a human donor who was either an allogeneic HSCT recipient or a stem cell or donor lymphocyte infusion donor (not recorded which). It is not recorded whose cells these are; they may come from a transplant donor. Each CDR3 is given with its conserved first and last residue. A D gene is named only where the DNA matches it firmly. Size values are once, few and many counts, or a class for expanded clones, and some rows have none.

TRBV12-3/TRBV12-4	TRBD1	-	TRBJ2-3	CASSPQGFTDTQYF	TGTGCCAGCAGTCCACAGGGGTTCACAGATACGCAGTATTTT
TRBV28	-	-	TRBJ2-7	CASSLSGDGSYEQYF	TGTGCCAGCAGTTTATCAGGGGATGGGTCCTACGAGCAGTACTTC
TRBV7-2	-	many	TRBJ1-6	CASSLFGVGSPLHF	TGTGCCAGCAGCTTATTCGGGGTAGGATCACCCCTCCACTTT
TRBV12-3/TRBV12-4	-	-	TRBJ2-2	CATHEQNTGELFF	TGTGCCACCCACGAACAGAACACCGGGGAGCTGTTTTTT
TRBV7-6	TRBD1	many	TRBJ2-1	CASSGDRDNEQFF	TGTGCCAGCAGCGGGGACAGGGACAATGAGCAGTTCTTC
TRBV10-3	TRBD1	many	TRBJ1-2	CAISEGGRTGGNYGYTF	TGTGCCATCAGTGAGGGTGGCCGGACAGGGGGCAACTATGGCTACACCTTC
TRBV6-5	TRBD1	-	TRBJ1-1	CASSSPGQENTEAFF	TGTGCCAGCAGTTCACCTGGACAGGAGAACACTGAAGCTTTCTTT
TRBV12-3/TRBV12-4	-	many	TRBJ2-5	CASSPLAGKETQYF	TGTGCCAGCAGTCCCCTTGCGGGGAAAGAGACCCAGTACTTC
TRBV2	-	-	TRBJ2-3	CASIIPGDLLTDTQYF	TGTGCCAGCATTATCCCCGGGGACCTCCTCACAGATACGCAGTATTTT
TRBV5-1	-	-	TRBJ1-1	CASSLAAVGILSEAFF	TGCGCCAGCAGCTTGGCGGCAGTAGGAATCCTCTCTGAAGCTTTCTTT
TRBV11-1	TRBD1	-	TRBJ1-2	CASSSSDRGIYGYTF	TGTGCCAGCAGCTCGTCGGACAGGGGAATATATGGCTACACCTTC
TRBV20-1	-	few	TRBJ1-5	CSARGTSNNQPQHF	TGCAGTGCTAGAGGAACAAGTAACAATCAGCCCCAGCATTTT
TRBV20-1	TRBD2	few	TRBJ2-7	CSARDQLSGGSYEQYF	TGCAGTGCTAGAGACCAACTCAGCGGGGGGTCCTACGAGCAGTACTTC
TRBV20-1	-	-	TRBJ2-3	CSARSGADTQYF	TGCAGTGCTAGGTCGGGGGCGGATACGCAGTATTTT
TRBV4-3	-	-	TRBJ2-2	CASSQLIGAGELFF	TGCGCCAGCAGCCAATTAATTGGGGCCGGGGAGCTGTTTTTT
TRBV9	-	-	TRBJ2-7	CASSPAQGSIYEQYF	TGTGCCAGCAGCCCGGCCCAGGGCTCGATCTACGAGCAGTACTTC
TRBV19	-	few	TRBJ1-2	CASRAGARYGYTF	TGTGCCAGTAGGGCAGGGGCACGCTATGGCTACACCTTC
TRBV5-1	-	few	TRBJ1-1	CASSIYPGGNTEAFF	TGCGCCAGCAGCATCTACCCGGGTGGGAACACTGAAGCTTTCTTT
TRBV7-2	TRBD2	-	TRBJ2-7	CASSLGGLAGSYEQYF	TGTGCCAGCAGCTTAGGCGGGCTAGCGGGATCCTACGAGCAGTACTTC
TRBV12-3/TRBV12-4	-	few	TRBJ2-3	CASSFPTGRSYTDTQYF	TGTGCCAGCAGCTTCCCCACGGGGCGGTCTTACACAGATACGCAGTATTTT
TRBV6-5	TRBD2	-	TRBJ2-1	CASSYSRGTTNEQFF	TGTGCCAGCAGTTACTCGAGAGGGACTACAAATGAGCAGTTCTTC
TRBV6-4	TRBD2	-	TRBJ2-3	CASSEASGLYTDTQYF	TGTGCCAGCAGTGAGGCTAGCGGGTTGTACACAGATACGCAGTATTTT
TRBV5-1	-	-	TRBJ2-3	CASSSNRDRTDTRYF	TGCGCCAGCAGCTCAAACAGGGACCGCACAGATACGCGGTATTTT
TRBV11-2	-	few	TRBJ2-5	CASSLATGLQETQYF	TGTGCCAGCAGCTTAGCAACAGGGTTACAAGAGACCCAGTACTTC
TRBV30	-	few	TRBJ1-2	CAWTFGGGYGYTF	TGTGCCTGGACCTTTGGGGGGGGCTATGGCTACACCTTC
TRBV10-3	TRBD1	-	TRBJ2-7	CAIRPGQGGEQYF	TGTGCCATCAGACCGGGACAGGGTGGCGAGCAGTACTTC
TRBV7-2	TRBD2	few	TRBJ2-1	CASSLAASGGTYNEQFF	TGTGCCAGCAGCTTAGCCGCTAGCGGGGGGACCTACAATGAGCAGTTCTTC
TRBV6-2/TRBV6-3	TRBD1	-	TRBJ2-7	CASSPGGQGNEQYF	TGTGCCAGCAGTCCGGGGGGACAGGGAAACGAGCAGTACTTC
TRBV3-1	-	-	TRBJ1-2	CASSARQAQSVYGYTF	TGTGCCAGCAGCGCCCGACAGGCTCAGAGTGTCTATGGCTACACCTTC
TRBV3-1	-	-	TRBJ2-7	CASSQETQGRSYEQYF	TGTGCCAGCAGCCAAGAGACGCAGGGACGGAGCTACGAGCAGTACTTC
TRBV5-4	TRBD2	-	TRBJ2-3	CASSLVSSGADTQYF	TGTGCCAGCAGCTTGGTGTCTAGCGGGGCAGATACGCAGTATTTT
TRBV29-1	-	-	TRBJ1-3	CRGGGSGNTIYF	TGCAGAGGAGGGGGCTCTGGAAACACCATATATTTT
TRBV6-4	TRBD2	few	TRBJ2-3	CASSETIAGGPDTQYF	TGTGCCAGCAGTGAGACCATAGCGGGAGGGCCAGATACGCAGTATTTT
TRBV18	-	few	TRBJ2-7	CASSTGRIYEQYF	TGTGCCAGCTCAACCGGACGGATCTACGAGCAGTACTTC